The 10 T cell receptor beta chains below all came from one sample that was sequenced in a study of blood T cells in healthy people across ages. A sample-barcoded 5' primer and a J-beta primer mix were used in a second PCR of roughly 6 to 11 cycles. A single record per CDR3 protein comes from TCRdb applying MiXCR to the 5' RACE reads. Of around 900,000 distinct CDR3 sequences listed, 29% are singletons. The sample consisted of blood. These receptors all stem from a woman of 80 years or more in good health.

The table lists this clonotype with many counts. Here the CDR3 reads CASSLAFGPLGPDTQYF. In DNA form, the CDR3 reads TGTGCCAGCAGCTTAGCGTTCGGACCGCTAGGACCAGATACGCAGTATTTT. This chain uses TRBV7-2 with TRBJ2-3; no definite D call. V lost 0 bases and J lost 4, with 17 bases in between. The CDR3 is made up of 17 amino acids. Germline assignment: CDR1 SGHTA and CDR2 FQGNSA.

This clonotype appeared many times. This chain uses TRBV9 with TRBJ2-7; TRBD2 agrees at 9 bases. CDR1 and CDR2 (germline): SGDLS, YYNGEE. V was clipped by 0 bases and J by 0 bases; unmatched bases: 16. The CDR3 is 20 residues long. Here the CDR3 DNA reads TGTGCCAGCAGCGTAGAGGACCCCGGGGGGGGTAGCGGGAGCTCCTACGAGCAGTACTTC. As protein: CASSVEDPGGGSGSSYEQYF.

On this clonotype: A clone one base away is much larger, so this may be a read error. This chain joins TRBV28 and TRBJ2-3, with D possibly matching TRBD2 (5 bases). Trimming took off 5 bases at V and 8 bases at J, with 11 bases between the two ends. CDR1 MDHEN and CDR2 SYDVKM come from the germline V gene. The CDR3 length is 12 residues. CDR3 in DNA: TGTGCCAGCAGTGTGAAACTAGGTACGCAGTATTTT. Translating it yields CASSVKLGTQYF.

A word on this clonotype: One end of the junction is discordant with germline, which a read error may explain. The J gene is TRBJ1-6, the V gene TRBV6-1; the D gene is possibly TRBD1 (6 bases). CDR1 is MNHNS and CDR2 is SASEGT in the germline V gene. This CDR3 contains 15 residues. The CDR3 region has the DNA TGTGCCAGCAGTGAAGCAGGGGGGGGCAATTCACCCCCCCACTTT. Amino acid sequence: CASSEAGGGNSPPHF.

This clonotype was observed many times. The chain joins TRBV24-1 to TRBJ2-3; 11 nucleotides align to TRBD1. V lost 2 bases and J lost 3; bases outside the gene matches: 6. CDR3 length: 17 residues. Germline CDR1 and CDR2: KGHDR and SFDVKD. CDR3 sequence reads: CATSDYGGTGGTDTQYF. CDR3 DNA sequence: TGTGCCACCAGTGATTACGGCGGGACAGGGGGTACAGATACGCAGTATTTT.

CDR3 coding DNA: TGCAGTGCTAACCCGACAAATCCTAGCACAGATACGCAGTATTTT. It is translated as CSANPTNPSTDTQYF. The chain joins TRBV20-1 to TRBJ2-3; no clear D. Germline values: CDR1 DFQATT, CDR2 SNEGSKA (reference sequence). The V gene lost 4 bases and the J gene lost 0 bases, with 14 bases spanning the gap. The CDR3 has 15 residues.

To note about this clonotype: A much larger clone is a single base away; this may be a read error. This sequence joins TRBV6-5 and TRBJ2-1, with 9 nucleotides matching TRBD2. Looked up from germline, CDR1 is MNHEY and CDR2 is SVGAGI. The J segment lost 13 bases and the V segment lost 3 bases, leaving 13 bases of the junction unmatched. The CDR3 runs to 15 residues. The CDR3 coding sequence is TGTGCCAGCAGTTATGGGCGGGGGGGCCAAGAGACCCAGTTCTTC. Protein: CASSYGRGGQETQFF.

This clonotype was picked up many times. The rearrangement uses TRBV7-9 and TRBJ1-1; TRBD1 matches 9 bases. CDR1 is SEHNR, CDR2 FQNEAQ, per germline (reference sequence). J lost 2 bases, V lost 5 bases, and 12 bases had no gene match. The CDR3 consists of 17 residues. The CDR3 DNA reads TGTGCCAGCAGCCCTACTCTTGGGACAGGGTCAAACACTGAAGCTTTCTTT. Translation: CASSPTLGTGSNTEAFF.

As for this clonotype: A read error may explain this, as a much larger clone is one base away. The CDR3 nucleotides are TGTGCCATCAGCACTATTAGCGGGGCTAATAAGCAGTTCTTC. Residues: CAISTISGANKQFF. The chain joins TRBV10-3 to TRBJ2-1, with 8 bases fitting TRBD2. J gave up 11 bases and V 6 bases, and 12 bases lay outside the gene matches. The CDR3 has 14 amino acids. The germline V gene encodes CDR1 ENHRY and CDR2 SYGVKD.

This clonotype occurred a few times. This rearrangement joins TRBV7-9 to TRBJ1-1; no clear D. Trimming removed 5 bases at V and 5 bases at J, with 15 bases between. Germline CDR1 and CDR2: SEHNR and FQNEAQ (reference sequence). The CDR3 contains 14 residues. Written as DNA, the CDR3 is TGTGCCAGCAGCCAAAGCGGCCAACCTACTGAAGCTTTCTTT. This codes for CASSQSGQPTEAFF.